This T cell receptor (beta chain) was recorded in a study of cytomegalovirus exposure and HLA in healthy donors. Germline CDR1 SGHDT, CDR2 YYEEEE. This CDR3 has 15 amino acids. Primers included in the PCR were 60 Vbeta and 13 Jbeta primers. Clones were read by immunoSEQ multiplex PCR, and TCRdb kept only the in-frame ones, dropping some. The sample has approximately 140,000 clones, approximately 83% seen once. As to this clone: The germline gene is not matched at one end of the junction; a read error may be the cause.

The chain joins TRBV5-6 to TRBJ2-1; the match to TRBD2 covers 9 bases. Sequenced sample: PBMCs. This receptor was identified in a male donor in good health and CMV-seronegative. The CDR3, as DNA: TGTGCCAGCAGCCGGCGACTAATCAGCGGGAGGACCGATGTCTTC. Its translation is CASSRRLISGRTDVF.